The 10 T cell receptor beta chains reported below all come from one sample, sequenced in a study of blood T cell repertoires in COVID-19. Clones were sequenced by immunoSEQ multiplex PCR, and TCRdb holds only the in-frame ones, with some missing. The table records about 110,000 clones, 70% to 90% of them present only once. Material for sequencing was peripheral blood. The source is a woman aged 45-65 years with acute or convalescent COVID-19.

The V gene is TRBV4-2, the J gene TRBJ2-1; no reliable D call. The germline V gene has CDR1 LGHNA and CDR2 YNFKEQ. The CDR3 sequence is 15 residues long. Trimming shortened V by 1 base and J by 3 bases, and 10 bases separated the two germline ends. In nucleotides, the CDR3 is TGTGCCAGCAGCCAAGCGATTGCGGTCTACAATGAGCAGTTCTTC. Translation gives CASSQAIAVYNEQFF.

This chain links TRBV5-1 with TRBJ2-5; 12 nucleotides agree with TRBD1. CDR3 length: 15 amino acids. Germline V CDR1 and CDR2: SGHRS, YFSETQ. V gave up 3 bases and J gave up 1 base; unmatched junction bases: 1. The CDR3 coding sequence is TGCGCCAGCAGCTCGGGACAGGGGGCCCAAGAGACCCAGTACTTC. Protein: CASSSGQGAQETQYF.

The genes are TRBV18 and TRBJ2-1, with TRBD2 matching 11 bases. Germline CDR1 is KGHSH and CDR2 is LQKENI. The CDR3 runs 19 residues. V gave up 5 bases and J gave up 13 bases; unmatched junction bases: 25. For the CDR3, the DNA is TGTGCCAGCTCATTGATTAGACAGGGGGGGACTAGCGGCAACACGCGCCAGTTCTTC. Encoded protein: CASSLIRQGGTSGNTRQFF.

The V and J genes are TRBV9 and TRBJ1-3; possibly TRBD1 for D (5 bases). In germline, CDR1 is SGDLS, CDR2 YYNGEE. There are 15 residues in the CDR3. Trimming cost V 4 bases and J 0 bases, with 11 bases left between them. The CDR3: CASSPRQTSGNTIYF. Here the CDR3 DNA reads TGTGCCAGCAGCCCTCGACAGACCTCTGGAAACACCATATATTTT.

The chain carries TRBV24-1 and TRBJ2-3, with 14 bases matching TRBD2. Germline CDR1 and CDR2: KGHDR and SFDVKD. Unmatched junction bases numbered 4, after V lost 2 bases and J lost 4 bases. This CDR3 has 17 amino acids. The CDR3 reads CATSDYGLAGGSDTQYF. The CDR3 DNA sequence: TGTGCCACCAGTGATTACGGACTAGCGGGAGGTTCAGATACGCAGTATTTT.

The chain employs TRBV3-1 (or the pseudogene TRBV3-2) and TRBJ1-2; D may be TRBD1 (6 bases). The V gene's germline CDR1 is LGHDT and CDR2 YNNKEL (reference sequence). V lost 1 base and J lost 4, with 16 bases in between. CDR3 length: 16 amino acids. The CDR3 reads CASSQGRVGDIYGYTF. In nucleotides, the CDR3 is TGTGCCAGCAGCCAAGGAAGGGTCGGGGACATCTATGGCTACACCTTC.

V usage is TRBV12-3 or TRBV12-4 and J usage is TRBJ2-7; D is possibly TRBD1 (5 bases). The V gene lost 6 bases and the J gene lost 6 bases, with 15 bases spanning the gap. The CDR3 consists of 13 residues. The CDR3 sequence is CASSPYQGAEQYF. The DNA of the CDR3 is TGTGCCAGCAGCCCCTACCAGGGTGCCGAGCAGTACTTC.

The rearrangement uses TRBV27 and TRBJ1-3; 8 positions agree with TRBD1. Trimming cost V 5 bases and J 7 bases; bases outside gene matches: 7. Germline-derived CDR1 and CDR2 are MNHEY and SMNVEV (reference sequence). This CDR3 region has 14 residues. As DNA, the CDR3 is TGTGCCAGCAGTAGAACAGGGGGTCGGAACACCATATATTTT. Protein: CASSRTGGRNTIYF.

This chain uses TRBV5-1 with TRBJ2-7, with D perhaps TRBD1 (5 bases). Germline values: CDR1 SGHRS, CDR2 YFSETQ. Trimming left V 0 bases short and J 0 bases short, with 13 bases between. The length of the CDR3 is 16 residues. The DNA for the CDR3 is TGCGCCAGCAGCTTGGGACAGCACTACTACTCCTACGAGCAGTACTTC. Translating it yields CASSLGQHYYSYEQYF.

The chain is built from TRBV15 and TRBJ2-7, with D perhaps TRBD2 (6 bases). Per germline, CDR1 LNHNV and CDR2 YYDKDF (reference sequence). Trimming cost V 0 bases and J 2 bases, with 17 bases left between them. This CDR3 has 17 amino acids. In nucleotides, the CDR3 is TGTGCCACCAGCAGAGAGAAGATACCGGGACTTACCTACGAGCAGTACTTC. Translated, it gives CATSREKIPGLTYEQYF.